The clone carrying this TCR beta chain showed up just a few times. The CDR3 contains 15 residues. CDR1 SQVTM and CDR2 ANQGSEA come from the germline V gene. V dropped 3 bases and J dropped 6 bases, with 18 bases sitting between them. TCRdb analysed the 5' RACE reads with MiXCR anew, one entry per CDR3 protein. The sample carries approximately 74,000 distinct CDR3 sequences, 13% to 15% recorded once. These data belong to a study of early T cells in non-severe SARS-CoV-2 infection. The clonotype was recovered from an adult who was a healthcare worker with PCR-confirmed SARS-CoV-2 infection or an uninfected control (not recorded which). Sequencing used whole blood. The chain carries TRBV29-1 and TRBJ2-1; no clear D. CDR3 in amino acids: CSVDGLTHDLNEQFF. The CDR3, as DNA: TGCAGCGTTGACGGATTGACCCACGACCTCAATGAGCAGTTCTTC.